This T cell receptor beta chain is drawn from a study of control samples from healthy donors and cancer patients. Only in-frame clones appear in the TCRdb table, and some are missing; sequencing was by immunoSEQ multiplex PCR. This table has roughly 150,000 clones, just over 85% appearing once. This TCR was sampled from a man younger than 35 in good health. Input material: blood.

This chain's CDR3 is CASSYAGGEAFF. The CDR3 DNA sequence: TGTGCCAGCAGTTACGCGGGAGGTGAAGCTTTCTTT. The chain joins TRBV6-5 to TRBJ1-1, with D unresolved. The CDR3 sequence is 12 residues long. CDR1 is MNHEY, CDR2 SVGAGI, per germline. V lost 2 bases, J lost 7 bases, and 8 bases lay in between.